The entry below gives a single TCR beta chain sequence along with its context. Its antigen is unknown. Germline assignment: CDR1 MRHNA and CDR2 SNTAGT. This CDR3 comprises 14 residues. Trimming took off 6 bases at V and 4 bases at J, with 15 bases between the two ends. Produced via immunoSEQ multiplex PCR; TCRdb's table is partial and in-frame only. In the table there are roughly 13,000 clones, around 57% of which are singletons. Treatment noted: treatment-naive control, cytoreductive nephrectomy. Control tumor donors were several females and some ten males, median age about 50 years. The source of the sample is a study of radiation and T cells in renal cell carcinoma. Study conclusions and caveats: In nephrectomy-only tumors, top 100 clonotypes averaged 43%, versus 54% irradiated.

Sample: tumor tissue, taken from a patient whose treatment was nephrectomy without radiotherapy. The rearrangement joins TRBV6-4 to TRBJ1-1; TRBD1 is a possible D gene (5 bases). This receptor was obtained from a man over 45 with renal cell carcinoma. DNA of the CDR3: TGTGCCAGCAGCCCAGTCTGGGGGGTCACTGAAGCTTTCTTT. It translates to CASSPVWGVTEAFF.